These 8 T cell receptor beta chains were all obtained from the same sample, sequenced in a study of blood T cell repertoires in COVID-19. Sequencing used immunoSEQ multiplex PCR; TCRdb keeps in-frame clones, though not all of them. The data show 110,000 or so clones, around 85% seen once. What was sequenced was peripheral blood. The receptors were gathered from a man in his fifties or sixties with acute or convalescent COVID-19.

The chain combines TRBV5-8 with TRBJ1-5, with D maybe TRBD1 (6 bases). Trimming cost V 2 bases and J 5 bases, with 23 bases left between them. The CDR3 covers 18 residues. Germline values: CDR1 SGHTS, CDR2 YDEGEE. The CDR3, as DNA: TGTGCCAGCAGCTTCGAGATTACAGGGAAATTTGGCGATCAGCCCCAGCATTTT. This encodes CASSFEITGKFGDQPQHF.

V and J are TRBV2 and TRBJ1-3; perhaps TRBD1 as D (5 bases). The V gene lost 6 bases and the J gene lost 0 bases, with 9 bases spanning the gap. CDR1 and CDR2 (germline): SNHLY, FYNNEI. This CDR3 is 14 amino acids long. The CDR3 nucleotides are TGTGCCAGCAGCGTACAGGTCTCTGGAAACACCATATATTTT. It yields the protein CASSVQVSGNTIYF. Looking up the rest from reference TRBV2 and TRBJ1-3 gives the full variable domain: EPEVTQTPSHQVTQMGQEVILRCVPISNHLYFYWYRQILGQKVEFLVSFYNNEISEKSEIFDDQFSVERPDGSNFTLKIRSTKLEDSAMYFCASSVQVSGNTIYFGEGSWLTVV.

The CDR3 sequence is CASSLAGMGQPQHF. CDR3 in DNA: TGTGCCAGCTCACTAGCAGGGATGGGTCAGCCCCAGCATTTT. The V and J genes are TRBV18 and TRBJ1-5, with a possible D match to TRBD1 (5 bases). Trimming shortened V by 4 bases and J by 6 bases, and 13 bases separated the two germline ends. The CDR3 runs to 14 residues. Germline V gene sequence: CDR1 KGHSH, CDR2 LQKENI. The whole variable domain, remainder taken from reference TRBV18 and TRBJ1-5, is NAGVMQNPRHLVRRRGQEARLRCSPMKGHSHVYWYRQLPEEGLKFMVYLQKENIIDESGMPKERFSAEFPKEGPSILRIQQVVRGDSAAYFCASSLAGMGQPQHFGDGTRLSIL.

The J gene is TRBJ2-1, the V gene TRBV5-1; TRBD2 agrees at 10 bases. V gave up 4 bases and J gave up 2 bases; unmatched junction bases: 3. Germline V gene lookup returns CDR1 SGHRS and CDR2 YFSETQ. There are 15 residues in the CDR3. Written as DNA, the CDR3 is TGCGCCAGCAGCGTACTAGCGGGAACCTACAATGAGCAGTTCTTC. This gives the protein CASSVLAGTYNEQFF. Drawing the rest from reference TRBV5-1 and TRBJ2-1, the complete variable domain is KAGVTQTPRYLIKTRGQQVTLSCSPISGHRSVSWYQQTPGQGLQFLFEYFSETQRNKGNFPGRFSGRQFSNSRSEMNVSTLELGDSALYLCASSVLAGTYNEQFFGPGTRLTVL.

The chain carries TRBV6-5 and TRBJ1-1; the D gene is possibly TRBD1 (5 bases). Trimming removed 5 bases from V and 1 base from J, with 8 bases in between. Germline V gene sequence: CDR1 MNHEY, CDR2 SVGAGI. CDR3 size: 13 residues. CDR3 region: CASSPGGNTEAFF. The CDR3 bases are TGTGCCAGCAGTCCCGGGGGGAACACTGAAGCTTTCTTT.

The chain links TRBV5-6 to TRBJ1-2, with 8 bases identical to TRBD1. V was pared by 7 bases and J by 4 bases, with 12 bases of the junction left unmatched. Germline V gene sequence: CDR1 SGHDT, CDR2 YYEEEE. The CDR3 has 15 residues. The CDR3 sequence: CASGQGANGLYGYTF. The DNA for the CDR3 is TGTGCCAGCGGGCAGGGGGCTAACGGCCTCTATGGCTACACCTTC. The full variable domain, its missing parts supplied by reference TRBV5-6 and TRBJ1-2, is DAGVTQSPTHLIKTRGQQVTLRCSPKSGHDTVSWYQQALGQGPQFIFQYYEEEERQRGNFPDRFSGHQFPNYSSELNVNALLLGDSALYLCASGQGANGLYGYTFGSGTRLTVV.

This chain connects TRBV6-6 to TRBJ2-7, with D perhaps TRBD2 (5 bases). The CDR3 spans 13 residues. The V end was cut by 7 bases, the J end by 2 bases, with 12 bases between. Germline CDR1 is MNHNY and CDR2 is SVGAGI (reference sequence). The chain's CDR3 is CASTASLAYEQYF. The CDR3 bases are TGTGCCAGCACAGCTAGCCTCGCCTACGAGCAGTACTTC.

The chain combines TRBV5-4 with TRBJ1-2; 8 bases fit TRBD1. This CDR3 spans 17 amino acids. The J segment lost 2 bases and the V segment lost 5 bases, leaving 14 bases of the junction unmatched. CDR1 and CDR2 from the germline V gene are SGHNT and YYREEE (reference sequence). The CDR3 DNA reads TGTGCCAGCAGAAAGCCCCAGGGGGCTGGGGGCAACTATGGCTACACCTTC. Encoded protein: CASRKPQGAGGNYGYTF.